The entry below describes one T cell receptor (beta chain). This clonotype was recorded at least ten times. This receptor's antigen is unknown. No base quality information exists; no much larger clone differs at one position. This entry is derived from a study of blood T cells in healthy people across ages (dated by TCRdb to 2013 to 2016). For context, the study as a whole: In model experiments, roughly one uniquely barcoded TCR beta cDNA molecule per two T cells was captured by template switching. Two additional independent replicas of 1 million unique cDNA reads from the same blood draw were analyzed for two donors (one aged 18 to 30 and one aged 80 or older). The donors were split into four age groups: young (average about 15 years), middle-aged (roughly 40), aged (more than 60) and long-lived (approximately 80). Donors of different ages were randomly distributed across sequencing lanes to avoid experimental bias. Using deep sequencing normalized with unique cDNA molecular identifiers, the study measured how TCR beta repertoire diversity changes with age. Study-wide conclusions, independent of this receptor: Estimates of total diversity based on one million sequenced T cells were regarded as lower bounds and as underestimates. There was a strong correlation between observed TCR beta diversity and the percentage of naive T cells measured by flow cytometry. Compared with the aged group, more naive CD4+ T cells, fewer expanded clones and increased TCR diversity were shown by the long-lived group, suggesting age selection. Observed TCR beta diversity per million T cells fell roughly linearly with age, and a significant reduction was already apparent by age about 36. The CMV infection status of donors was not known, potentially confounding age-related changes in expanded clonotypes. Conclusive comparison of naive and antigen-experienced compartments was prevented by the profiling of bulk unsorted PBMCs.

The approximately 39 donors, aged about 6 to 95 years, were systemically healthy Caucasian individuals from Russia. Each donor gave approximately 10 milliliters of peripheral blood, collected into EDTA-treated Vacutainer tubes. Ficoll-Paque density-gradient centrifugation was used to isolate PBMCs, with at least 6.5 million obtained per sample. Trizol reagent was used to extract total RNA from PBMCs, with at least 5.5 micrograms per sample. Naive CD45RAhigh/CD27high T cell percentages were measured by flow cytometry on a PBMC aliquot from every donor. The library relied on 5' RACE. A second PCR of roughly 7 to 11 cycles was run with a J-beta primer mix and a sample-barcoded 5' primer. A template-switch 5' adaptor carrying 12 random nucleotides introduced a unique molecular identifier onto each TCR beta cDNA molecule. At least 2.5 million CDR3-containing paired-end reads were obtained from each sample. All of the RNA was converted into first-strand cDNA using the Mint cDNA synthesis kit, with a TRBC-specific oligonucleotide serving as the primer. Following uracil-DNA glycosylase treatment, all cDNA underwent a first 18-cycle PCR with the universal primers M1SS and BC2_uni_R. Regarding the original processing steps: For normalization, 1 million high-quality reads, each with a distinct molecular identifier, were randomly selected from each sample. Reads sharing molecular identifiers were discarded rather than binned into consensus sequences. MiTCR, with a Q25 quality threshold and the strictest error-elimination algorithm, was used for CDR3 identification, clonotype clustering and error correction. A nonparametric unseen species model using Euler transformation provided a lower-bound estimate of total TCR beta diversity. The raw public reads went through TCRdb reprocessing: fastp at Q25, MiXCR clone calling, in-frame beta chains kept. Entries that share a CDR3 protein sequence are merged under the most common genes and DNA. These V and J calls originate from TCRdb's pipeline instead of the authors' own analysis. This sample gives approximately 1,700,000 distinct CDR3 sequences in total; about two fifths of them show up just once. More than 20% of the sample rests with the top ten.

Cut back by 5 bases and 4 bases, the V and J ends lie 3 bases apart. Looking up the germline V gene yields CDR1 SGDLS and CDR2 YYNGEE. The CDR3 spans 10 residues, from the cysteine through the phenylalanine. Solely the CDR3 DNA is kept, with 30 bases framed from the first base. The specimen was blood. This TCR was recovered from a human donor in good health. This chain joins TRBV9 to TRBJ1-2; the D gene is unclear. The DNA sequence is TGTGCCAGCAGTGGCTATGGCTACACCTTC. This encodes CASSGYGYTF.